The text below deals with one T cell receptor beta chain. This specimen comes from a study of blood T cell repertoires in COVID-19. One Seattle source followed patients from active infection through their disease course. Methods used by the authors: Reference gene primers were amplified, and this amplification served to estimate nucleated cell counts. The assay was immunoSEQ multiplex PCR, and TCRdb's table has in-frame clones only and misses some. The V and J calls and clone size come from that table; D and trimming were worked out from the DNA. The sample lists approximately 250,000 clones; 70% to 90% were seen once. Trimming at V came to 6 bases and at J to 8 bases, leaving 10 bases not matched to a gene. Germline V gives CDR1 MNHEY, CDR2 SVGAGI. CDR3 length: 14 residues.

This TCR derives from a woman aged 55-69 years with COVID-19, enrolled during active disease. The rearrangement joins TRBV6-5 to TRBJ1-2, with 9 bases that match TRBD1. Sequencing was done on a sample of peripheral blood. Here the CDR3 reads CASRRPGQGGGYTF. DNA for the CDR3: TGTGCCAGCAGGCGACCGGGACAGGGAGGCGGCTACACCTTC.